This TCR beta chain was sequenced in a study of early T cells in non-severe SARS-CoV-2 infection. The overall study: Unpaired chains resulted from sequencing bulk RNA of unsorted whole blood.

This CDR3 contains 13 residues. Trimming stripped 2 bases from V and 15 bases from J, with 17 bases between. Germline values: CDR1 SGHTA, CDR2 FQGNSA. The TCR library protocol attached unique molecular identifiers to the individual cDNA molecules. TCRdb recomputed calls from the 5' RACE reads with MiXCR, one row per CDR3 protein. The repertoire holds more than 65,000 distinct CDR3 sequences, with roughly an eighth as singletons. This clonotype was detected only a few times. Its specificity is not known. Study-level points and caveats: Private and CD4 specificities were missed by VDJdb matching, which favored anti-spike CD8 responses.

The rearrangement uses TRBV7-2 and TRBJ2-1; D may be TRBD2 (5 bases). The sequence derives from an adult who was a healthcare worker with PCR-confirmed SARS-CoV-2 infection or an uninfected control (not recorded which). The specimen sequenced was whole blood. This CDR3 is CASSLNYVMSGFF. In DNA form, the CDR3 reads TGTGCCAGCAGCTTAAATTACGTAATGAGCGGGTTCTTC. Full variable domain (remainder filled in from reference TRBV7-2 and TRBJ2-1): GAGVSQSPSNKVTEKGKDVELRCDPISGHTALYWYRQSLGQGLEFLIYFQGNSAPDKSGLPSDRFSAERTGGSVSTLTIQRTQQEDSAVYLCASSLNYVMSGFFGPGTRLTVL.